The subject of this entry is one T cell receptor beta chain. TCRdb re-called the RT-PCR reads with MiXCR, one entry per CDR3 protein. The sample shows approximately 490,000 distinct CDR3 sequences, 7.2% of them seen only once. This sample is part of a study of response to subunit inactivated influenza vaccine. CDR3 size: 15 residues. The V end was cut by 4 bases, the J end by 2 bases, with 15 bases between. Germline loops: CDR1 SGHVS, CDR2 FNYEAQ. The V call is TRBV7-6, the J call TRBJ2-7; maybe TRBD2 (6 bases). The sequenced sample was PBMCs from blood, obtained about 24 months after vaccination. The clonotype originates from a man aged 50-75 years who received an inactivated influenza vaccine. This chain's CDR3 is CASSSWGGDPYEQYF. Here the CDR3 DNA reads TGTGCCAGCAGCTCCTGGGGAGGTGACCCCTACGAGCAGTACTTC.